The 31 T cell receptor beta chains below come from one sample, sequenced in a study of blood T cells in healthy people across ages. It was with a sample-barcoded 5' primer and a J-beta primer mix that a second PCR of roughly 7 to 12 cycles was run. TCRdb fed the 5' RACE reads into MiXCR, producing one record per CDR3 protein. Among about 830,000 distinct CDR3 sequences listed, about 62% were seen once. What was sequenced was blood. The receptors were sampled from a man aged 25-45 years in good health.

In DNA form, the CDR3 reads TGCGCCAGCAGTGTCGGACCCGGCGGGAATGAGCAGTTCTTC. Translated, it gives CASSVGPGGNEQFF. The chain links TRBV5-1 to TRBJ2-1; the D gene is possibly TRBD2 (5 bases). Germline V lookup: CDR1 SGHRS, CDR2 YFSETQ. The CDR3 has 14 residues. V lost 5 bases to trimming and J lost 7 bases, with 16 bases between them.

As DNA, the CDR3 is TGCAGTGCTAGAGGGGAGACAGCGGGGGTGGCCGAGCAGTACTTC. Translation gives CSARGETAGVAEQYF. This chain connects TRBV20-1 to TRBJ2-7, with 8 bases identical to TRBD2. The V segment lost 1 base and the J segment 6 bases; nucleotides outside the gene matches: 11. Germline V CDR1 and CDR2: DFQATT, SNEGSKA (reference sequence). This CDR3 is built from 15 residues.

V usage is TRBV6-1 and J usage is TRBJ2-5, with D maybe TRBD2 (6 bases). The germline V gene has CDR1 MNHNS and CDR2 SASEGT. V was trimmed by 6 bases and J by 4 bases, leaving 18 bases between them. The CDR3 is 15 residues long. The CDR3 bases are TGTGCCAGCAGGGATACGGAGGGTAATCTAGAGACCCAGTACTTC. Its translation: CASRDTEGNLETQYF.

The V gene is TRBV10-3, the J gene TRBJ2-3; the match to TRBD2 covers 10 bases. This CDR3 spans 14 amino acids. The V gene end was trimmed by 8 bases and the J gene end by 4 bases; junction bases not matched to a gene: 6. CDR1 is ENHRY and CDR2 is SYGVKD in the germline V gene. DNA for the CDR3: TGTGCCATCGAAAGCGGGGGGGCATCAGATACGCAGTATTTT. Protein product: CAIESGGASDTQYF.

The chain combines TRBV29-1 with TRBJ2-1; 13 positions match TRBD2. The CDR3 covers 17 residues. In germline, CDR1 is SQVTM, CDR2 ANQGSEA. V gave up 7 bases and J gave up 0 bases; unmatched junction bases: 9. In DNA, the CDR3 is TGCAGCGGTACGACTAGCGGGGGGTGGGGCTCCTACAATGAGCAGTTCTTC. Translated: CSGTTSGGWGSYNEQFF.

This clonotype was counted a few times. J is TRBJ2-5 and V is TRBV5-1; 11 bases are a match to TRBD2. V dropped 3 bases and J dropped 3; count of bases not matched to a gene: 4. Germline CDR1 reads SGHRS; CDR2 reads YFSETQ. This CDR3 region has 15 residues. CDR3 sequence: CASSSLGLAEETQYF. CDR3 sequence (DNA): TGCGCCAGCAGCTCCCTGGGACTAGCGGAAGAGACCCAGTACTTC.

The gene calls are TRBV20-1 and TRBJ2-7, with unresolved D. This CDR3 comprises 14 residues. Between the trimmed V and J ends, which lost 5 bases and 2 bases, there was a span of 16 bases. The V gene's germline CDR1 is DFQATT and CDR2 SNEGSKA (reference sequence). This chain's CDR3 is CSADPPGPPYEQYF. CDR3 sequence (DNA): TGCAGTGCTGATCCCCCAGGTCCCCCCTACGAGCAGTACTTC.

This chain connects TRBV12-3 or TRBV12-4 to TRBJ1-5; D unresolved. This CDR3 is built from 15 residues. Trimming removed 6 bases from V and 0 bases from J, with 12 bases in between. The CDR3 sequence is CASRPSPVSNQPQHF. CDR3 bases: TGTGCCAGCAGACCTTCTCCTGTTAGCAATCAGCCCCAGCATTTT.

The V call is TRBV3-1, the J call TRBJ2-3; perhaps TRBD2 as D (6 bases). Trimming cost V 4 bases and J 6 bases, with 14 bases left between them. CDR1 LGHDT and CDR2 YNNKEL come from the germline V gene (reference sequence). The CDR3 has 14 residues. The CDR3 loop is CASSLLRDGDTQYF. The CDR3 DNA is TGTGCCAGCAGCCTACTGCGGGATGGGGATACGCAGTATTTT.

The chain is built from TRBV5-6 and TRBJ2-5; 9 nucleotides line up with TRBD1. CDR1 SGHDT and CDR2 YYEEEE come from the germline V gene. After removal of 4 bases from V and 0 bases from J, the junction contained 10 bases not matched to a gene. CDR3 length equals 17 residues. The CDR3 sequence is CASSLLGQGLYQETQYF. In DNA, the CDR3 is TGTGCCAGCAGCCTTTTAGGACAGGGGTTGTACCAAGAGACCCAGTACTTC.

This clonotype has a handful of counts. The chain uses TRBV29-1 and TRBJ2-3; D is possibly TRBD2 (6 bases). Germline loops: CDR1 SQVTM, CDR2 ANQGSEA. The CDR3 extends over 15 amino acids. Trimming left V 7 bases short and J 1 base short, with 18 bases between. This CDR3 is CSAGRDSVGTDTQYF. Here the CDR3 DNA reads TGCAGCGCCGGACGGGACTCCGTAGGCACAGATACGCAGTATTTT.

CDR3 residues: CASSLVGDSTEQYF. The CDR3 DNA sequence: TGTGCCAGCAGCTTAGTGGGGGACAGTACCGAGCAGTACTTC. The J gene is TRBJ2-4, the V gene TRBV7-9; TRBD1 matches at 7 bases. The better agreement between TRBJ2-7 and the DNA end casts doubt on the J call. CDR1 is SEHNR and CDR2 is FQNEAQ in the germline V gene (reference sequence). CDR3 length: 14 amino acids.

A few counts support this clonotype. DNA for the CDR3: TGCGCCAGCAGCCCCACCTTGGGGGTCTTGGGGAATGAGCAGTTCTTC. Its translation: CASSPTLGVLGNEQFF. The rearrangement links TRBV4-3 to TRBJ2-1; the D call may be TRBD1 or TRBD2 (5 bases each). V lost 4 bases, J lost 7 bases, and 20 bases lay in between. CDR1 and CDR2 (germline): LGHNA, YSLEER. The CDR3 is 16 residues long.

The chain links TRBV29-1 to TRBJ2-7; the match to TRBD2 covers 9 bases. The CDR3 has 15 amino acids. Germline V gives CDR1 SQVTM, CDR2 ANQGSEA. Trimming removed 3 bases from V and 1 base from J; junction bases left unmatched: 7. CDR3 nucleotide sequence: TGCAGCGTTGAGGGGCTAGCGGGGAAGTCCTACGAGCAGTACTTC. It codes for CSVEGLAGKSYEQYF.

The chain couples TRBV6-5 to TRBJ2-1, with 7 bases aligning to TRBD2. CDR1 MNHEY and CDR2 SVGAGI come from the germline V gene. This CDR3 contains 15 residues. V gave up 2 bases and J gave up 2 bases; unmatched junction bases: 3. CDR3 sequence reads: CASSYARGTYNEQFF. The CDR3 nucleotides are TGTGCCAGCAGTTACGCGCGGGGGACCTACAATGAGCAGTTCTTC.

This clonotype appeared a single time. This chain uses TRBV6-2 or TRBV6-3 with TRBJ2-4; D is undetermined. The DNA end favors TRBJ2-7, so the J call may be wrong. Per the germline V gene, CDR1 is MNHEY and CDR2 is SVGEGT. This CDR3 region has 13 residues. The CDR3 loop reads CASSYRNSYEQYF. CDR3 coding DNA: TGTGCCAGCAGTTACAGGAATTCCTACGAGCAGTACTTC.

The chain's CDR3 is CASSYPNLATNEKLFF. The CDR3 DNA sequence: TGTGCCAGCAGTTACCCAAACCTGGCAACTAATGAAAAACTGTTTTTT. The chain has TRBV28 and TRBJ1-4; no definite D call. The V gene lost 4 bases and the J gene lost 0 bases, with 12 bases spanning the gap. Germline loops: CDR1 MDHEN, CDR2 SYDVKM. The CDR3 consists of 16 residues.

V and J are TRBV30 and TRBJ2-5, with 12 bases lining up with TRBD2. The J call may be wrong; the DNA end is better matched by TRBJ2-7. Germline CDR1 GTSNPN, CDR2 SVGIG (reference sequence). The CDR3 sequence is 14 residues long. CDR3 loop: CAWSPGLAGYEQYF. CDR3 coding DNA: TGTGCCTGGAGTCCCGGACTAGCGGGGTACGAGCAGTACTTC.

The chain links TRBV6-6 to TRBJ2-7; 10 bases agree with TRBD1. The CDR3 runs to 14 residues. The germline CDR1 and CDR2 sequences are MNHNY and SVGAGI (reference sequence). The V segment lost 7 bases and the J segment 5 bases; nucleotides outside the gene matches: 8. The CDR3 sequence is CASIVGQGPNEQYF. The CDR3 DNA is TGTGCCAGCATTGTGGGACAGGGGCCAAACGAGCAGTACTTC.

This chain connects TRBV6-2 or TRBV6-3 to TRBJ2-2, with D possibly TRBD2 on 6 matching bases. The germline V and J ends were trimmed by 10 bases and 1 base, with 7 bases remaining between them. The CDR3 is made up of 12 amino acids. Per the germline V gene, CDR1 is MNHEY and CDR2 is SVGEGT. The CDR3 is CATGGNTGELFF. CDR3 nucleotides: TGTGCCACCGGGGGGAACACCGGGGAGCTGTTTTTT.

V usage is TRBV20-1 and J usage is TRBJ2-1; D perhaps matches TRBD2 (5 bases). From germline, CDR1 is DFQATT and CDR2 SNEGSKA (reference sequence). Trimming cost V 3 bases and J 2 bases, with 14 bases left between them. CDR3 length: 15 amino acids. The CDR3 DNA reads as TGCAGTGCTAGCACGGGCCGGGGAGCCTACAATGAGCAGTTCTTC. It codes for CSASTGRGAYNEQFF.

CDR3 bases: TGCAGTGCACCATACACTAGCGGCCATTACAATGAGCAGTTCTTC. Protein: CSAPYTSGHYNEQFF. The rearrangement links TRBV20-1 to TRBJ2-1; 8 positions match TRBD2. This CDR3 is 15 amino acids long. The trim removed 6 bases at V and 4 bases at J, leaving 11 bases unmatched. The germline V gene encodes CDR1 DFQATT and CDR2 SNEGSKA (reference sequence).

This chain connects TRBV5-1 to TRBJ2-7; 11 bases line up with TRBD1. The V gene end was trimmed by 6 bases and the J gene end by 5 bases; junction bases not matched to a gene: 4. Germline CDR1 and CDR2: SGHRS and YFSETQ. This CDR3 region has 13 residues. The CDR3 region is CASNRTGGDEQYF. In DNA, the CDR3 is TGCGCCAGCAACAGGACAGGGGGCGACGAGCAGTACTTC.

The rearrangement uses TRBV6-2 or TRBV6-3 and TRBJ2-1; D possibly uses TRBD1 or TRBD2 (5 bases each). Germline-derived CDR1 and CDR2 are MNHEY and SVGEGT. Trimming removed 6 bases at V and 1 base at J, with 13 bases between. The CDR3 consists of 15 residues. The CDR3 DNA follows: TGTGCCAGCAGCCGGGACCCGGCGTCCTACAATGAGCAGTTCTTC. Its protein product is CASSRDPASYNEQFF.

This chain links TRBV7-2 with TRBJ2-5; TRBD1 matches 9 bases. The J call is doubtful: the DNA matches TRBJ2-7 better. Germline CDR1 reads SGHTA; CDR2 reads FQGNSA. The CDR3 is 14 amino acids. The CDR3 protein is CASSTRQGGDEQYF. The CDR3 nucleotides read TGTGCCAGCAGCACCCGACAGGGGGGTGACGAGCAGTACTTC.

This clonotype was observed a single time. The V call is TRBV10-3, the J call TRBJ1-1; D unclear. The V gene lost 10 bases and the J gene lost 2 bases, with 8 bases spanning the gap. The CDR3 is 11 amino acids. Germline V lookup: CDR1 ENHRY, CDR2 SYGVKD. The CDR3 nucleotides read TGTGCCACCCGAGTCAACACTGAAGCTTTCTTT. Translation gives CATRVNTEAFF.

In the case of this clonotype: At one boundary the junction diverges from the germline segment, which might be a read error. V and J are TRBV20-1 and TRBJ2-3, with TRBD2 matching 13 bases. Looked up from germline, CDR1 is DFQATT and CDR2 is SNEGSKA (reference sequence). This CDR3 is 19 amino acids long. The CDR3 DNA sequence: TGCAGTGCTAGAGATTTTCGAGGACTAGCGGGGGCCCCCACAGGTACGCAGTATTTT. This sequence encodes CSARDFRGLAGAPTGTQYF.

This clonotype was detected once. This chain links TRBV6-5 with TRBJ1-1, with TRBD1 as a possible D gene (6 bases). CDR3 length: 14 amino acids. CDR1 and CDR2 (germline): MNHEY, SVGAGI. V lost 8 bases, J lost 0 bases, and 13 bases lay in between. In DNA, the CDR3 is TGTGCCAGCTGCTCGAGGGGGGTGAACACTGAAGCTTTCTTT. Residues: CASCSRGVNTEAFF.

The V gene is TRBV20-1, the J gene TRBJ2-5, with 8 bases fitting TRBD2. The DNA matches TRBJ2-7 better at its end, which makes the J call doubtful. Germline lookup yields CDR1 DFQATT and CDR2 SNEGSKA (reference sequence). This CDR3 contains 15 residues. CDR3 DNA sequence: TGCAGTGCTAGAGATCCTCTGGCGGGGGGCTACGAGCAGTACTTC. Translation: CSARDPLAGGYEQYF.

The chain carries TRBV7-3 and TRBJ1-6; D might be TRBD1 (6 bases). Trimming stripped 5 bases from V and 8 bases from J, with 10 bases between. Germline V gene data show CDR1 as SGHTA and CDR2 as FQGTGA. CDR3 length: 13 residues. The CDR3 DNA follows: TGTGCCAGCAGCATATCAGGGGATTCACCCCTCCACTTT. Translation: CASSISGDSPLHF.

This sequence joins TRBV10-3 and TRBJ2-1, with D possibly TRBD2 on 5 matching bases. Germline values: CDR1 ENHRY, CDR2 SYGVKD. The CDR3 contains 15 residues. With 2 bases removed from V and 5 bases from J, the gap between germline ends came to 13 bases. The CDR3 sequence is CAISEGGTRNNEQFF. In DNA, the CDR3 is TGTGCCATCAGTGAGGGCGGAACTAGAAACAATGAGCAGTTCTTC.